Only a few counts were recorded for the clone carrying this TCR beta chain. Subjects with ophthalmopathy showed a Clinical Activity Score no lower than 3, a NOSPECS grade no lower than 4, and a duration shorter than 3 months. This sample stems from a study of T cells in Graves' hyperthyroidism and ophthalmopathy. Looking at the study overall: Upon initial diagnosis and before any treatment, peripheral blood was collected.

The V end lost 3 bases, the J end lost 0 bases, and 10 bases lay between the germline ends. The V gene's germline CDR1 is KGHSH and CDR2 LQKENI. The CDR3 is 15 amino acids. Template material for amplifying TCR beta CDR3 regions consisted of RNA transcripts. The HTBI primer set served for first-round RT-PCR of the TCR CDR3. Using its own MiXCR run on the multiplex PCR reads, TCRdb lists one record per CDR3 protein. This table holds 620,000 or so distinct CDR3 sequences, 14% found once. Sequenced material: blood. The V and J genes are TRBV18 and TRBJ2-3, with a tentative D call TRBD2 (6 bases). The sequence came from a woman between 50 and 59 years old with Graves' ophthalmopathy. The CDR3 here is CASSPRRGSTDTQYF. The CDR3 DNA is TGTGCCAGCTCACCGAGGAGGGGAAGCACAGATACGCAGTATTTT.